Listed below are T cell receptor beta chains from one sample, sequenced in a study of blood T cells in healthy people across ages. TCRdb reanalysed the 5' RACE reads using MiXCR and keeps one entry per CDR3 protein. The table lists 1.5 million to 1.8 million distinct CDR3 sequences, 40% to 45% of them singletons. Specimen: blood. The receptors originated from a woman aged 18-30 years in good health. Each CDR3 is given with its conserved first and last residue. The order of the fields is V gene, clone size, J gene, D gene, CDR3 protein, CDR3 DNA. D genes are given only for firm matches. Some rows have no size entry. The others give once, few or many, or a class for an expanded clone.

v_call: TRBV2; clone_size: .; j_call: TRBJ2-2; d_call: TRBD1; cdr3_aa: CASSLRTGAYTGELFF; cdr3_nt: TGTGCCAGCAGTCTGCGGACAGGGGCGTACACCGGGGAGCTGTTTTTT
v_call: TRBV20-1; clone_size: .; j_call: TRBJ2-1; d_call: .; cdr3_aa: CSARTPSSYNEQFF; cdr3_nt: TGCAGTGCTAGGACACCCAGCTCCTACAATGAGCAGTTCTTC
v_call: TRBV10-2; clone_size: .; j_call: TRBJ2-7; d_call: TRBD1; cdr3_aa: CASSEGTGQRSYEQYF; cdr3_nt: TGCGCCAGCAGTGAGGGGACAGGCCAGCGCTCCTACGAGCAGTACTTC
v_call: TRBV10-2; clone_size: .; j_call: TRBJ1-2; d_call: .; cdr3_aa: CASSESDIFIGGYTF; cdr3_nt: TGCGCCAGCAGTGAGTCCGACATTTTTATCGGCGGCTACACCTTC
v_call: TRBV7-2; clone_size: .; j_call: TRBJ2-3; d_call: .; cdr3_aa: CASSLTGTSSLTDTQYF; cdr3_nt: TGTGCCAGCAGCTTAACCGGGACTTCTTCCCTCACAGATACGCAGTATTTT
v_call: TRBV20-1; clone_size: .; j_call: TRBJ2-5; d_call: .; cdr3_aa: CSASLGAYSYNEQYF; cdr3_nt: TGCAGTGCGTCCCTAGGGGCCTACTCCTACAATGAGCAGTACTTC
v_call: TRBV29-1; clone_size: few; j_call: TRBJ1-4; d_call: TRBD1; cdr3_aa: CSVRGSGGSELFF; cdr3_nt: TGCAGCGTTCGTGGGTCAGGGGGATCGGAACTGTTTTTT
v_call: TRBV7-9; clone_size: .; j_call: TRBJ2-7; d_call: TRBD2; cdr3_aa: CASSLDGGRAYSDEQYF; cdr3_nt: TGTGCCAGCAGCTTAGACGGCGGGAGGGCCTATTCCGACGAGCAGTACTTC
v_call: TRBV11-1; clone_size: .; j_call: TRBJ2-5; d_call: .; cdr3_aa: CASSRYDRGDNEQYF; cdr3_nt: TGTGCCAGCAGCCGTTATGATCGCGGGGACAATGAGCAGTACTTC
v_call: TRBV20-1; clone_size: .; j_call: TRBJ2-7; d_call: TRBD2; cdr3_aa: CSAVAGMNEQYF; cdr3_nt: TGCAGTGCAGTAGCGGGGATGAACGAGCAGTACTTC
v_call: TRBV7-2; clone_size: few; j_call: TRBJ2-7; d_call: TRBD2; cdr3_aa: CASSQGRAGGSYEQYF; cdr3_nt: TGTGCCAGCAGCCAAGGCAGGGCGGGAGGTTCCTACGAGCAGTACTTC
v_call: TRBV7-2; clone_size: .; j_call: TRBJ1-1; d_call: .; cdr3_aa: CATIQSVYTEAFF; cdr3_nt: TGTGCCACCATCCAGAGCGTCTACACTGAAGCTTTCTTT
v_call: TRBV10-3; clone_size: .; j_call: TRBJ2-5; d_call: .; cdr3_aa: CAISESWATRQETQYF; cdr3_nt: TGTGCCATCAGTGAGTCTTGGGCTACCCGACAAGAGACCCAGTACTTC
v_call: TRBV29-1; clone_size: .; j_call: TRBJ2-3; d_call: .; cdr3_aa: CSVRKDGTDTQYF; cdr3_nt: TGCAGCGTAAGAAAAGACGGAACAGATACGCAGTATTTT
v_call: TRBV27; clone_size: many; j_call: TRBJ1-2; d_call: TRBD1; cdr3_aa: CASSRDRGDGYTF; cdr3_nt: TGTGCCAGCAGTCGGGACAGGGGCGATGGCTACACCTTC
v_call: TRBV19; clone_size: .; j_call: TRBJ2-5; d_call: .; cdr3_aa: CASSPGGRGQETQYF; cdr3_nt: TGTGCCAGCTCCCCAGGTGGACGGGGCCAAGAGACCCAGTACTTC
v_call: TRBV12-3/TRBV12-4; clone_size: .; j_call: TRBJ2-3; d_call: .; cdr3_aa: CASRNLPDTQYF; cdr3_nt: TGTGCCAGCAGAAACCTCCCGGATACGCAGTATTTT
v_call: TRBV6-2/TRBV6-3; clone_size: .; j_call: TRBJ2-1; d_call: TRBD2; cdr3_aa: CASSYSKVAGSSYNEQFF; cdr3_nt: TGTGCCAGCAGTTACTCGAAGGTAGCGGGAAGCTCCTACAATGAGCAGTTCTTC
v_call: TRBV2; clone_size: few; j_call: TRBJ2-5; d_call: .; cdr3_aa: CASSETGGRETQYF; cdr3_nt: TGTGCCAGCAGTGAAACCGGGGGTCGGGAGACCCAGTACTTC
v_call: TRBV3-1; clone_size: .; j_call: TRBJ2-7; d_call: .; cdr3_aa: CASSHVSGSYEQYF; cdr3_nt: TGTGCCAGCAGCCACGTGTCGGGGTCTTACGAGCAGTACTTC
v_call: TRBV12-3/TRBV12-4; clone_size: .; j_call: TRBJ2-1; d_call: TRBD2; cdr3_aa: CACGRELLDNEQFF; cdr3_nt: TGTGCTTGCGGGCGGGAGTTACTCGACAATGAGCAGTTCTTC
v_call: TRBV4-1; clone_size: few; j_call: TRBJ1-2; d_call: .; cdr3_aa: CASSQGGGEYTF; cdr3_nt: TGCGCCAGCAGCCAAGGTGGGGGGGAATACACCTTC
v_call: TRBV20-1; clone_size: .; j_call: TRBJ2-1; d_call: .; cdr3_aa: CSARNPGRYNEQFF; cdr3_nt: TGCAGTGCTAGAAATCCCGGGCGGTACAATGAGCAGTTCTTC
v_call: TRBV2; clone_size: .; j_call: TRBJ1-2; d_call: TRBD1; cdr3_aa: CASQKDRGYYGYTF; cdr3_nt: TGTGCCAGCCAGAAGGACAGGGGGTATTATGGCTACACCTTC
v_call: TRBV5-1; clone_size: .; j_call: TRBJ1-4; d_call: TRBD1; cdr3_aa: CASSRGQGVEEKLFF; cdr3_nt: TGCGCCAGCAGCCGGGGACAGGGAGTGGAGGAAAAACTGTTTTTT
v_call: TRBV7-2; clone_size: few; j_call: TRBJ2-3; d_call: TRBD2; cdr3_aa: CASSSTRGGSTDTQYF; cdr3_nt: TGTGCCAGCAGCTCAACTCGGGGGGGTAGCACAGATACGCAGTATTTT
v_call: TRBV7-9; clone_size: .; j_call: TRBJ2-7; d_call: .; cdr3_aa: CASSLATYNPYEQYF; cdr3_nt: TGTGCCAGCAGCTTAGCGACGTACAACCCCTACGAGCAGTACTTC
v_call: TRBV21-1; clone_size: .; j_call: TRBJ2-7; d_call: .; cdr3_aa: CASSKVGLAGGYEQYF; cdr3_nt: TGTGCCAGCAGCAAAGTCGGACTAGCGGGAGGTTACGAGCAGTACTTC
v_call: TRBV21-1; clone_size: .; j_call: TRBJ1-5; d_call: .; cdr3_aa: CASISTGYNSNQPQHF; cdr3_nt: TGTGCCAGCATTTCGACAGGGTACAATAGCAATCAGCCCCAGCATTTT
v_call: TRBV3-1; clone_size: .; j_call: TRBJ2-7; d_call: .; cdr3_aa: CASSPVAWDEQYF; cdr3_nt: TGTGCCAGCAGCCCAGTGGCTTGGGACGAGCAGTACTTC
v_call: TRBV4-3; clone_size: .; j_call: TRBJ1-5; d_call: .; cdr3_aa: CASSQEQGYQPQHF; cdr3_nt: TGCGCCAGCAGCCAAGAACAGGGATATCAGCCCCAGCATTTT
v_call: TRBV20-1; clone_size: few; j_call: TRBJ2-5; d_call: .; cdr3_aa: CSARLQETQYF; cdr3_nt: TGCAGTGCCCGTCTTCAAGAGACCCAGTACTTC
v_call: TRBV7-9; clone_size: .; j_call: TRBJ1-2; d_call: .; cdr3_aa: CASSLPGTQGDGYTF; cdr3_nt: TGTGCCAGCAGCTTACCCGGGACCCAGGGAGATGGCTACACCTTC
v_call: TRBV6-2/TRBV6-3; clone_size: few; j_call: TRBJ2-3; d_call: .; cdr3_aa: CASSYPRQSTDTQYF; cdr3_nt: TGTGCCAGCAGTTATCCCAGACAGAGCACAGATACGCAGTATTTT
v_call: TRBV9; clone_size: few; j_call: TRBJ1-2; d_call: .; cdr3_aa: CASSVVGGMATGHTF; cdr3_nt: TGTGCCAGCAGCGTAGTGGGGGGTATGGCAACTGGTCACACCTTC
v_call: TRBV11-2; clone_size: .; j_call: TRBJ2-7; d_call: .; cdr3_aa: CASSPDTTSYEQYF; cdr3_nt: TGTGCCAGCAGCCCCGACACTACTTCCTACGAGCAGTACTTC
v_call: TRBV27; clone_size: .; j_call: TRBJ2-7; d_call: .; cdr3_aa: CASSPRTVILYEQYF; cdr3_nt: TGTGCCAGCAGTCCACGGACAGTAATCCTCTACGAGCAGTACTTC
v_call: TRBV7-9; clone_size: .; j_call: TRBJ2-5; d_call: .; cdr3_aa: CASSRGPNQETQYF; cdr3_nt: TGTGCCAGCAGCCGGGGACCGAACCAAGAGACCCAGTACTTC
v_call: TRBV6-5; clone_size: few; j_call: TRBJ2-4; d_call: .; cdr3_aa: CASSYSLGDAKNIQYF; cdr3_nt: TGTGCCAGCAGTTACTCGTTGGGGGATGCCAAAAACATTCAGTACTTC
v_call: TRBV20-1; clone_size: many; j_call: TRBJ2-5; d_call: TRBD2; cdr3_aa: CSASGAGGLDSQTQYF; cdr3_nt: TGCAGTGCTAGTGGGGCGGGGGGCCTGGATTCACAGACCCAGTACTTC
v_call: TRBV6-2/TRBV6-3; clone_size: .; j_call: TRBJ2-3; d_call: TRBD2; cdr3_aa: CAVELLAGAVDTQYF; cdr3_nt: TGTGCGGTCGAGCTTCTAGCGGGGGCGGTGGATACGCAGTATTTT
v_call: TRBV20-1; clone_size: .; j_call: TRBJ1-5; d_call: TRBD1; cdr3_aa: CSARDRDQPQHF; cdr3_nt: TGCAGTGCTAGGGACAGGGATCAGCCACAGCATTTT
v_call: TRBV12-3/TRBV12-4; clone_size: few; j_call: TRBJ2-1; d_call: TRBD2; cdr3_aa: CASSLSTGGEQFF; cdr3_nt: TGTGCCAGCAGTCTAAGTACGGGGGGTGAGCAGTTCTTC
v_call: TRBV20-1; clone_size: few; j_call: TRBJ2-7; d_call: .; cdr3_aa: CSAGAGSAYEQYF; cdr3_nt: TGCAGTGCCGGGGCAGGGTCTGCCTACGAGCAGTACTTC
v_call: TRBV20-1; clone_size: few; j_call: TRBJ1-2; d_call: .; cdr3_aa: CSAEYGYTF; cdr3_nt: TGCAGTGCCGAGTATGGCTACACCTTC
v_call: TRBV7-2; clone_size: once; j_call: TRBJ1-2; d_call: TRBD1; cdr3_aa: CASSQTGGGFYGCTF; cdr3_nt: TGTGCCAGCAGCCAGACAGGGGGAGGTTTTTATGGCTGCACCTTC
v_call: TRBV7-2; clone_size: .; j_call: TRBJ2-1; d_call: TRBD2; cdr3_aa: CASSGLLAGMYNEQFF; cdr3_nt: TGTGCCAGCAGCGGCCTACTAGCGGGGATGTACAATGAGCAGTTCTTC
v_call: TRBV2; clone_size: .; j_call: TRBJ2-7; d_call: .; cdr3_aa: CASSEGLGGYEQYF; cdr3_nt: TGTGCCAGCAGTGAGGGTCTCGGCGGCTACGAGCAGTACTTC
v_call: TRBV28; clone_size: few; j_call: TRBJ1-1; d_call: .; cdr3_aa: CASSLTALAMNTEAFF; cdr3_nt: TGTGCCAGCAGTTTGACAGCCCTAGCCATGAACACTGAAGCTTTCTTT
v_call: TRBV5-5; clone_size: once; j_call: TRBJ2-7; d_call: TRBD1; cdr3_aa: CASSPARGSYEQYF; cdr3_nt: TGTGCCAGCAGCCCCGCCAGGGGGTCCTACGAGCAGTACTTC
v_call: TRBV11-2; clone_size: .; j_call: TRBJ2-1; d_call: TRBD2; cdr3_aa: CASSAGLGINNEQFF; cdr3_nt: TGTGCCAGCAGCGCGGGACTAGGGATAAACAATGAGCAGTTCTTC
v_call: TRBV12-3/TRBV12-4; clone_size: .; j_call: TRBJ2-1; d_call: .; cdr3_aa: CASTSQVLNNEQFF; cdr3_nt: TGTGCCAGCACCTCCCAAGTTCTGAACAATGAGCAGTTCTTC
v_call: TRBV20-1; clone_size: .; j_call: TRBJ1-2; d_call: .; cdr3_aa: CSARDRIRGYGYTF; cdr3_nt: TGCAGTGCTAGGGACAGAATTAGGGGCTATGGCTACACCTTC
v_call: TRBV20-1; clone_size: .; j_call: TRBJ2-5; d_call: .; cdr3_aa: CSARDHRDETQYF; cdr3_nt: TGCAGTGCTAGAGATCACAGGGATGAGACCCAGTACTTC
v_call: TRBV29-1; clone_size: many; j_call: TRBJ1-2; d_call: .; cdr3_aa: CSVAAATNYGYTF; cdr3_nt: TGCAGCGTTGCGGCGGCTACTAACTATGGCTACACCTTC
v_call: TRBV5-1; clone_size: .; j_call: TRBJ2-3; d_call: TRBD2; cdr3_aa: CTSSLLVGGGPGGAQYF; cdr3_nt: TGCACCAGCAGCTTGTTGGTTGGCGGGGGACCTGGAGGTGCGCAGTATTTT
v_call: TRBV7-2; clone_size: .; j_call: TRBJ1-2; d_call: .; cdr3_aa: CASSPTWDYGHTF; cdr3_nt: TGTGCCAGCAGCCCGACCTGGGATTATGGCCACACCTTC
v_call: TRBV18; clone_size: few; j_call: TRBJ2-5; d_call: TRBD1; cdr3_aa: CASFEDRGHKQYF; cdr3_nt: TGTGCCAGCTTCGAAGACAGGGGGCATAAGCAGTACTTC